A single sample gave rise to the 5 T cell receptor beta chains below, sequenced in a study of blood T cell repertoires in COVID-19. Using immunoSEQ multiplex PCR, the repertoire was profiled, and TCRdb retains in-frame clones only, with some absent. Of roughly 220,000 clones in the sample, around 80% are singletons; the top ten hold 1.2% to 1.5%. The sequenced material came from peripheral blood. These receptors originate from a woman between 35 and 50 years old who had recovered from COVID-19.

V is TRBV10-3 and J is TRBJ1-1, with unresolved D. The CDR3 loop spans 13 amino acids. CDR1 and CDR2 (germline): ENHRY, SYGVKD. V lost 6 bases, J lost 1 base, and 9 bases lay in between. CDR3 DNA: TGTGCCATCAGGCCGAGCGAGAACACTGAAGCTTTCTTT. Encoded protein: CAIRPSENTEAFF.

The rearrangement uses TRBV6-2 or TRBV6-3 and TRBJ1-6; D not certain. Germline V gene data show CDR1 as MNHEY and CDR2 as SVGEGT. This CDR3 is built from 19 residues. V was shortened by 0 bases and J by 3 bases, with 18 bases between the two germline ends. The CDR3 sequence: CASSYSWQAMIYYNSPLHF. CDR3 coding DNA: TGTGCCAGCAGTTACTCTTGGCAGGCGATGATCTACTATAATTCACCCCTCCACTTT.

The rearrangement links TRBV5-6 to TRBJ2-7, with D perhaps TRBD1 (5 bases). Trimming pared 4 bases from V and 3 bases from J, leaving 17 bases between. CDR1 is SGHDT, CDR2 YYEEEE, per germline. The CDR3 is 15 amino acids. The CDR3 coding sequence is TGTGCCAGCAGCCAAGGGCCAGGGATAAACTACGAGCAGTACTTC. It is translated as CASSQGPGINYEQYF.

The J gene is TRBJ2-2, the V gene TRBV4-2, with 7 bases lining up with TRBD2. CDR1 is LGHNA and CDR2 is YNFKEQ in the germline V gene. With V trimmed by 0 bases and J by 0 bases, 7 bases remained unmatched. The CDR3 has 18 residues. CDR3 sequence (DNA): TGTGCCAGCAGCCAAGATGCGAGCGGGGAGCCGAACACCGGGGAGCTGTTTTTT. Its protein product is CASSQDASGEPNTGELFF.

The chain couples TRBV28 to TRBJ1-1, with unresolved D. This CDR3 has 13 residues. Between the trimmed V and J ends, which lost 5 bases and 7 bases, there was a span of 14 bases. CDR1 is MDHEN and CDR2 is SYDVKM in the germline V gene. Here the CDR3 DNA reads TGTGCCAGCAGTGCCCCGAGTAAATATGAAGCTTTCTTT. Its protein product is CASSAPSKYEAFF.